This T cell receptor (beta chain) was sequenced in a study of T-cell memory formation after mild COVID-19. MiXCR, applied by TCRdb to the 5' RACE reads, yields one record per CDR3 protein. The sample records 250,000 to 350,000 distinct CDR3 sequences, around 15% being singletons. This clonotype was counted a single time. V was pared by 2 bases and J by 4 bases, with 7 bases between. Germline lookup yields CDR1 LGHDT and CDR2 YNNKEL (reference sequence). The CDR3 loop spans 13 amino acids. The TCR sequence derives from a man between 18 and 35 years old who had mild COVID-19 (a few samples of this study predate the infection). Cell type and time point are not known. J is TRBJ2-3 and V is TRBV3-1, with D tentatively TRBD1 or TRBD2 (5 bases each). Specimen: PBMCs or a T cell subset sorted from them (not recorded which). The CDR3 bases are TGTGCCAGCAGCCAACAGGGACCAGATACGCAGTATTTT. Protein: CASSQQGPDTQYF.